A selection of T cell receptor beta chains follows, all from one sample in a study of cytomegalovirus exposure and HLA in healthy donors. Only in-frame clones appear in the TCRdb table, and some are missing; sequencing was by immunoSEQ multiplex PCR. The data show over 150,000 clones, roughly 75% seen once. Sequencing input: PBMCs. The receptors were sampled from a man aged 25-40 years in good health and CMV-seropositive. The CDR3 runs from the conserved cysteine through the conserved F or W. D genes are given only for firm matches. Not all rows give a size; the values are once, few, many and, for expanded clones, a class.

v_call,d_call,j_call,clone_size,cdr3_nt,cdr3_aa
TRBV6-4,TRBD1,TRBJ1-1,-,TGTGCCAGCAGTGACGGGACAGGACGTAACACTGAAGCTTTCTTT,CASSDGTGRNTEAFF
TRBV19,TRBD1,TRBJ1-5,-,TGTGCCAGTAGCACTGCCTCAGGACAGGGGAAACAGCCCCAGCATTTT,CASSTASGQGKQPQHF
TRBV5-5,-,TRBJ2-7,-,TGTGCCAGCAGCTTGGCTCTACCGAACTACGAGCAGTACTTC,CASSLALPNYEQYF
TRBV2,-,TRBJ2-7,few,TGTGCCAGCAGTGAAGTGTCTTGGACAAGGTGGGTCGAGCAGTACTTC,CASSEVSWTRWVEQYF
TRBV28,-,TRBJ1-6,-,TGTGCCAGCAGTTTTTCCTCCAGGGGACCCCTCCACTTT,CASSFSSRGPLHF
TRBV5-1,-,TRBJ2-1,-,TGCGCCAGCAGCATCTTAGCTATCTCCTACAATGAGCAGTTCTTC,CASSILAISYNEQFF
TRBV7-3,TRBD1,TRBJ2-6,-,TGTGCCAGCAGCCAATGGGGGCGAAGGACAGGGGGCCCTGGGGCCAACGTCCTGACTTTC,CASSQWGRRTGGPGANVLTF
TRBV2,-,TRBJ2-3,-,TGTGCCAGCAGTGAAGGTTCTGGCACAAACACAGATACGCAGTATTTT,CASSEGSGTNTDTQYF
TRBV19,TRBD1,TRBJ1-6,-,TGTGCCAGTGCCGACAGGGGGAATTCACCCCTCCACTTT,CASADRGNSPLHF
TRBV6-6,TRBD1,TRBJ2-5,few,TGTGCCAGCAGTTTTCCCGACAGGGGGGGCGGCGAGACCCAGTACTTC,CASSFPDRGGGETQYF
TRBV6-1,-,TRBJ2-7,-,TGTGCCAGCAGTGTCGACAGGCACTACGAGCAGTACTTC,CASSVDRHYEQYF
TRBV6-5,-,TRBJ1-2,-,TGTGCCAGCAGGGGCCGACAGATTAACTATGGCTACACCTTC,CASRGRQINYGYTF
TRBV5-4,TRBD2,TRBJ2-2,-,TGTGCCAGCAGCTTGGAACGGGGGGGACGCACCGGGGAGCTGTTTTTT,CASSLERGGRTGELFF
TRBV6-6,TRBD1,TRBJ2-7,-,TGTGCCAGCAGGGAGGACAGGTTAAGCGAGCAGTACTTC,CASREDRLSEQYF
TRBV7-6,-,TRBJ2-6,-,TGTGCCAGCAGCTACCGGACAAGTGGGGCCAACGTCCTGACTTTC,CASSYRTSGANVLTF
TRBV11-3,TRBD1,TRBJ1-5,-,TGTGCCAGCAGCTTCAACATAGGGACAGGGTACAATCAGCCCCAGCATTTT,CASSFNIGTGYNQPQHF
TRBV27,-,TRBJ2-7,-,TGTGCCAGCATTTCCCTAAATCTCTTGGCGGTTCCCTACGAGCAGTACTTC,CASISLNLLAVPYEQYF
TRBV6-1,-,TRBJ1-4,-,TGTGCCAGCAGTGACGGAGGGGCGAACGAAAAACTGTTTTTT,CASSDGGANEKLFF
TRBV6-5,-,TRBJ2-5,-,TGTGCCAGCAGTTACTCGGAAGGGGAAGGAGAGACCCAGTACTTC,CASSYSEGEGETQYF
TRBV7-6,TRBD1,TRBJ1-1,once,TGTGCCAGCAGCTCCCCTCTGGGACAGCAGCTGAACACTGAAGCTTTCTTT,CASSSPLGQQLNTEAFF